This paragraph reports one TCR beta chain. The antigen is undetermined. Running of the assay took place at deep level. The protocol was immunoSEQ multiplex PCR, while the TCRdb copy is restricted to in-frame clones and leaves out a portion. This sample has about 480,000 clones, with approximately 85% found just once. V was shortened by 3 bases and J by 6 bases, with 3 bases between the two germline ends. The CDR3 loop spans 10 amino acids. The germline CDR1 and CDR2 sequences are SGHTA and FQGTGA. The sample originates from a study of shared clonotypes between healthy human individuals. Study-wide context: A couple of women and a few men aged 18 to 49 made up the donors. Study-level results: The sampled material consisted only of blood, and tissue repertoires are likely to differ. Sequencing depth was predicted to influence how clonotypes are shared among donors.

What was sequenced was PBMCs. The sequence came from a woman aged 35 to 49 in good health. Some clones in this sample may be carry-over from other donors' samples. The J gene is TRBJ2-7, the V gene TRBV7-3; no reliable D call. CDR3 region: CASSFLEQYF. The DNA of the CDR3 is TGTGCCAGCAGCTTTCTCGAGCAGTACTTC.